The text below deals with one T cell receptor beta chain. The CDR3 loop spans 19 amino acids. With 0 bases removed from V and 3 bases from J, the gap between germline ends came to 23 bases. The V gene's germline CDR1 is LGHDT and CDR2 YNNKEL (reference sequence). Original methodology: Nucleated cell number was recorded as an estimate derived from reference gene primer amplification. Clones were sequenced by immunoSEQ multiplex PCR, and TCRdb holds only the in-frame ones, with some missing. Clone size and V and J calls were adopted from that table, with D and trimming inferred from the DNA. The sample lists approximately 99,000 clones; 88% were seen once. This record belongs to a study of blood T cell repertoires in COVID-19. Study overall: Sources were T cells, B-cell-depleted T cells, or PBMCs; the material itself was cDNA or gDNA.

Sequencing was done on a sample of peripheral blood. The source is a human donor in a cohort sampled during active COVID-19. The chain uses TRBV3-1 (or the pseudogene TRBV3-2) and TRBJ1-2; the D gene is possibly TRBD1 (6 bases). CDR3 nucleotide sequence: TGTGCCAGCAGCCAAGATACCCTGTACTATGACAGGCGGGACTATGGCTACACCTTC. Its translation is CASSQDTLYYDRRDYGYTF.